The 2 T cell receptor beta chains below come from one sample, sequenced in a study of long-term antiretroviral therapy in people with HIV. The run of the v3.0 immunoSEQ assay was at survey level. Clones were read by immunoSEQ multiplex PCR, and TCRdb kept only the in-frame ones, dropping some. The sample has fewer than 30,000 clones; approximately 78% are singletons. The material sequenced was unsorted PBMCs, taken 3 years after starting antiretroviral therapy. These receptors all come from a middle-aged man with HIV.

This clone appeared a few times. This chain joins TRBV10-2 and TRBJ1-2; D gene ambiguous. Germline CDR1 reads WSHSY; CDR2 reads SAAADI. The CDR3 has 12 residues. V lost 2 bases to trimming and J lost 4 bases, with 5 bases between them. The CDR3 coding sequence is TGCGCCAGCAGTGAGGACACCTATGGCTACACCTTC. Its translation is CASSEDTYGYTF.

V usage is TRBV4-3 and J usage is TRBJ1-1, with D possibly matching TRBD1 (5 bases). V lost 1 base to trimming and J lost 5 bases, with 11 bases between them. CDR1 is LGHNA, CDR2 YSLEER, per germline. This CDR3 region has 14 residues. The CDR3, as DNA: TGCGCCAGCAGCCAAGGACTGGGGGGGACTGAAGCTTTCTTT. Protein product: CASSQGLGGTEAFF.